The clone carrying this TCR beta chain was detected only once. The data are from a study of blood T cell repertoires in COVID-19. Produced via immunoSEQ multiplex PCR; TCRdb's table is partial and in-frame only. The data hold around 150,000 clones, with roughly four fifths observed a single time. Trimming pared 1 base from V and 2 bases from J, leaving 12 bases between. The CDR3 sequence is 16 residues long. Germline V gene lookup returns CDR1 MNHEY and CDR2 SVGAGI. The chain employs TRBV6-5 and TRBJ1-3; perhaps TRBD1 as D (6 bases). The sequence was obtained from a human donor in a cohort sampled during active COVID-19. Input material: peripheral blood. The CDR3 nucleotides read TGTGCCAGCAGTTACTTCGGACAGACGACTGGAAACACCATATATTTT. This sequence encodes CASSYFGQTTGNTIYF.